The 24 T cell receptor beta chains reported below all come from one sample, sequenced in a study of CD8+CD57+ T cells in acquired aplastic anemia. It was genomic DNA that served as the template for profiling TCR beta VDJ and CDR3. TCRdb re-analysed the reads in MiXCR, keeping a single row per CDR3 protein. The sample shows approximately 380,000 distinct CDR3 sequences, under 80% of them seen only once. Sequencing was performed on sorted CD4+, CD8+, or CD8+CD57+ T cells (not recorded which) from PBMCs. The receptors shown here come from a human donor in good health, serving as a control.

This clonotype was seen repeatedly, ten times or more. The chain employs TRBV2 and TRBJ2-2, with a weak D call TRBD2 (6 bases). V lost 7 bases and J lost 1, with 10 bases in between. Germline-derived CDR1 and CDR2 are SNHLY and FYNNEI. This CDR3 is built from 14 residues. CDR3 sequence (DNA): TGTGCCAGCATAACGGGGGAGAACACCGGGGAGCTGTTTTTT. Translation gives CASITGENTGELFF. Combining the CDR3 with reference TRBV2 and TRBJ2-2 gives the whole variable domain EPEVTQTPSHQVTQMGQEVILRCVPISNHLYFYWYRQILGQKVEFLVSFYNNEISEKSEIFDDQFSVERPDGSNFTLKIRSTKLEDSAMYFCASITGENTGELFFGEGSRLTVL.

The CDR3 nucleotides are TGCAGTGCTCATGCCGGGACTAGTGCCTTGAATGAGCAGTTCTTC. It is translated as CSAHAGTSALNEQFF. The chain employs TRBV20-1 and TRBJ2-1; TRBD2 agrees at 8 bases. Germline-derived CDR1 and CDR2 are DFQATT and SNEGSKA (reference sequence). The CDR3 extends over 15 amino acids. After removal of 5 bases from V and 7 bases from J, the junction contained 13 bases not matched to a gene.

J is TRBJ2-3 and V is TRBV4-3; 10 positions agree with TRBD1. The CDR3 extends over 15 amino acids. After removal of 6 bases from V and 3 bases from J, the junction contained 6 bases not matched to a gene. CDR1 is LGHNA and CDR2 is YSLEER in the germline V gene. Here the CDR3 reads CASSAGTGATDTQYF. CDR3 coding DNA: TGCGCCAGCAGTGCCGGGACAGGGGCTACAGATACGCAGTATTTT.

The chain couples TRBV19 to TRBJ1-5, with 9 bases fitting TRBD1. V trimming: 5 bases; J trimming: 11 bases; junction bases outside the gene matches: 10. The CDR3 spans 14 residues. Per germline, CDR1 LNHDA and CDR2 SQIVND (reference sequence). The CDR3 sequence: CASSPGQGIETQHF. The DNA of the CDR3 is TGTGCCAGTAGTCCCGGACAGGGGATCGAGACCCAGCATTTT.

There are a few counts of this clonotype. The chain recombines TRBV27 with TRBJ1-2; D may be TRBD1 (5 bases). Trimming removed 6 bases at V and 3 bases at J, with 17 bases between. CDR1 MNHEY and CDR2 SMNVEV come from the germline V gene (reference sequence). CDR3 length: 15 amino acids. CDR3 DNA sequence: TGTGCCAGCAGGTGGGGGACCCAGGGAGACTATGGCTACACCTTC. Residues: CASRWGTQGDYGYTF.

Concerning this clonotype itself: Here the CDR3 omits its conserved ending phenylalanine or tryptophan, so a read error is the likely source. The DNA is omitted, as the CDR3 cannot be located on it reliably, and the CDR3 follows TCRdb's listing. The chain links TRBV19 to TRBJ1-1; the tabulated D call, TRBD1, remains unverified against the DNA. The CDR3 contains 11 residues when both ends are counted. In germline, CDR1 is LNHDA, CDR2 SQIVND (reference sequence). CDR3 region: CASSRGREASL.

As regards this clonotype: Since the CDR3 does not end with the conserved phenylalanine or tryptophan, this likely comes from a read error. No DNA is shown, since the ends of the CDR3 on it are uncertain; the CDR3 is the one TCRdb lists. V and J are TRBV7-9 and TRBJ2-5; the D call TRBD2 from the table was never checked on the DNA. The CDR3 region is 13 residues in length, termini included. CDR1 is SEHNR and CDR2 is FQNEAQ in the germline V gene (reference sequence). The CDR3 loop reads CASSLSASGGEEQ.

To note about this clonotype: The CDR3 end shows no conserved phenylalanine or tryptophan, and so a read error is likely. The DNA is omitted, as the CDR3 cannot be located on it reliably, and the CDR3 follows TCRdb's listing. V usage is TRBV2 and J usage is TRBJ2-4; the table calls TRBD2, which could not be checked here. Ends included, the CDR3 has 15 residues. Germline V gives CDR1 SNHLY, CDR2 FYNNEI. CDR3 protein: CASSLRRGGKNYQQY.

Only one count was recorded for this clonotype. The CDR3 loop is CAIRVQGGEQYF. CDR3 in DNA: TGTGCCATCAGGGTACAGGGGGGCGAGCAGTACTTC. The chain uses TRBV10-3 and TRBJ2-7; 8 bases are a match to TRBD1. Germline values: CDR1 ENHRY, CDR2 SYGVKD. Trimming cost V 6 bases and J 6 bases; bases outside gene matches: 4. The CDR3 has 12 amino acids.

This chain uses TRBV20-1 with TRBJ2-5; possibly TRBD2 for D (5 bases). V was clipped by 5 bases and J by 7 bases, with 11 bases between them. Germline CDR1 and CDR2: DFQATT and SNEGSKA (reference sequence). This CDR3 has 11 residues. CDR3 region: CSAAAEGTQYF. CDR3 bases: TGCAGTGCTGCAGCCGAGGGGACCCAGTACTTC.

This clonotype was observed many times. J is TRBJ1-3 and V is TRBV7-2; D not certain. This CDR3 comprises 13 residues. In germline, CDR1 is SGHTA, CDR2 FQGNSA. Trimming pared 4 bases from V and 1 base from J, leaving 5 bases between. CDR3 residues: CASSSLSGNTIYF. The CDR3 DNA is TGTGCCAGCAGCTCCCTTTCTGGAAACACCATATATTTT.

This clonotype was seen more than once but under ten times. The rearrangement uses TRBV25-1 and TRBJ1-2; D not certain. Germline V lookup: CDR1 MGHDK, CDR2 SYGVNS. Trimming stripped 4 bases from V and 2 bases from J, with 8 bases between. The CDR3 spans 13 residues. The CDR3 sequence is CASSVGENYGYTF. CDR3 bases: TGTGCCAGCAGTGTTGGCGAAAACTATGGCTACACCTTC.

This clonotype was counted ten times or more. J is TRBJ2-3 and V is TRBV29-1, with D unresolved. This CDR3 contains 14 residues. Looked up from germline, CDR1 is SQVTM and CDR2 is ANQGSEA. Trimming took 4 bases from V and 2 from J, leaving 13 bases between them. The DNA of the CDR3 is TGCAGCGTTGTAGTGGACCAGTCCACAGATACGCAGTATTTT. Residues: CSVVVDQSTDTQYF.

CDR3 in DNA: TGTGCCAGCAGCCCAGGGCCGGGAAATGGGCGGCAGCATTTT. Its translation is CASSPGPGNGRQHF. The V call is TRBV7-9, the J call TRBJ1-5, with a possible D match to TRBD1 (5 bases). With 5 bases removed from V and 13 bases from J, the gap between germline ends came to 21 bases. This CDR3 has 14 residues. CDR1 is SEHNR and CDR2 is FQNEAQ in the germline V gene (reference sequence).

The chain couples TRBV29-1 to TRBJ1-5; D not certain. The germline V gene encodes CDR1 SQVTM and CDR2 ANQGSEA. Trimming cost V 6 bases and J 12 bases, with 18 bases left between them. This CDR3 spans 12 amino acids. CDR3 nucleotides: TGCAGCGTGCTGACGGAATCCTACGACCAGCATTTT. Translating gives CSVLTESYDQHF. Based on the CDR3 plus reference TRBV29-1 and TRBJ1-5, the full variable domain is SAVISQKPSRDICQRGTSLTIQCQVDSQVTMMFWYRQQPGQSLTLIATANQGSEATYESGFVIDKFPISRPNLTFSTLTVSNMSPEDSSIYLCSVLTESYDQHFGDGTRLSIL.

As regards this clonotype: This could be a read error, since a much larger clone is one nucleotide away. This CDR3 fails to terminate in the conserved phenylalanine or tryptophan, so it likely reflects a read error. This sequence joins TRBV3-1 and TRBJ1-2; D remains ambiguous. The CDR3 is 14 residues long. Per the germline V gene, CDR1 is LGHDT and CDR2 is YNNKEL (reference sequence). V dropped 4 bases and J dropped 4 bases, with 13 bases sitting between them. The CDR3 loop is CASSPRPSVYGYTL. CDR3 in DNA: TGTGCCAGCAGCCCTCGGCCGAGTGTCTATGGCTACACCCTC.

At least ten counts were recorded for this clonotype. This chain links TRBV6-5 with TRBJ2-7; no definite D call. Between the trimmed V and J ends, which lost 7 bases and 2 bases, there was a span of 9 bases. CDR1 is MNHEY, CDR2 SVGAGI, per germline. The length of the CDR3 is 12 residues. The chain's CDR3 is CASITETYEQYF. The CDR3 DNA sequence: TGTGCCAGCATAACGGAAACCTACGAGCAGTACTTC.

This chain links TRBV7-6 with TRBJ1-2; a possible D gene is TRBD1 (5 bases). CDR1 and CDR2 from the germline V gene are SGHVS and FNYEAQ. The CDR3 sequence is 15 residues long. The V gene lost 2 bases and the J gene lost 10 bases, with 20 bases spanning the gap. The CDR3 is CASSLHPGQETHYTF. CDR3 coding DNA: TGTGCCAGCAGCTTACATCCGGGGCAAGAGACTCACTACACCTTC. Full variable domain (outside the CDR3, taken from reference TRBV7-6 and TRBJ1-2): GAGVSQSPRYKVTKRGQDVALRCDPISGHVSLYWYRQALGQGPEFLTYFNYEAQQDKSGLPNDRFSAERPEGSISTLTIQRTEQRDSAMYRCASSLHPGQETHYTFGSGTRLTVV.

A word on this clonotype: A junction end diverges from the germline sequence, so it may reflect a read error. The chain is built from TRBV7-8 and TRBJ2-5, with D possibly matching TRBD1 (6 bases). Looked up from germline, CDR1 is SGHVS and CDR2 is FQNEAQ. The CDR3 spans 14 residues. The CDR3 protein is CATSLEQGKETQYF. The CDR3 DNA sequence: TGTGCCACCAGCTTAGAACAGGGAAAAGAGACCCAGTACTTC.

The gene calls are TRBV9 and TRBJ2-3, with unresolved D. The V end was cut by 3 bases, the J end by 4 bases, with 6 bases between. Per the germline V gene, CDR1 is SGDLS and CDR2 is YYNGEE. This CDR3 contains 12 residues. CDR3 loop: CASSEVADTQYF. CDR3 DNA sequence: TGTGCCAGCAGCGAAGTCGCAGATACGCAGTATTTT.

V and J are TRBV29-1 and TRBJ2-7; D is unclear. Trimming took off 3 bases at V and 5 bases at J, with 11 bases between the two ends. Germline CDR1 and CDR2: SQVTM and ANQGSEA. The CDR3 loop spans 12 amino acids. The CDR3 DNA sequence: TGCAGCGTTGACGGCGGTGCCCACGAGCAGTACTTC. Its protein product is CSVDGGAHEQYF.

The chain joins TRBV19 to TRBJ2-7, with 9 positions matching TRBD1. Looked up from germline, CDR1 is LNHDA and CDR2 is SQIVND (reference sequence). The V gene end was trimmed by 6 bases and the J gene end by 6 bases; junction bases not matched to a gene: 3. This CDR3 is built from 12 residues. The CDR3 coding sequence is TGTGCCAGTAGCCGGACAGGGGTCGAGCAGTACTTC. Amino acid sequence: CASSRTGVEQYF. The whole variable domain, filled in from reference TRBV19 and TRBJ2-7, reads DGGITQSPKYLFRKEGQNVTLSCEQNLNHDAMYWYRQDPGQGLRLIYYSQIVNDFQKGDIAEGYSVSREKKESFPLTVTSAQKNPTAFYLCASSRTGVEQYFGPGTRLTVT.

There are a few counts of this clonotype. This chain joins TRBV10-3 and TRBJ1-4; perhaps TRBD1 as D (5 bases). V lost 0 bases, J lost 7 bases, and 15 bases lay in between. In germline, CDR1 is ENHRY, CDR2 SYGVKD. The CDR3 has 16 amino acids. The CDR3, as DNA: TGTGCCATCAGTGAGTCCACTACAGAAGGGGTTGAAAAACTGTTTTTT. This translates into CAISESTTEGVEKLFF.

This clonotype came up many times. The CDR3 reads CASSYGGTANVLTF. In nucleotides, the CDR3 is TGTGCCAGCAGCTACGGAGGAACGGCCAACGTCCTGACTTTC. The chain carries TRBV5-5 and TRBJ2-6, with D tentatively TRBD2 (5 bases). The CDR3 is 14 amino acids. Germline V gives CDR1 SGHKS, CDR2 YYEKEE (reference sequence). Trimming shortened V by 3 bases and J by 6 bases, and 10 bases separated the two germline ends.